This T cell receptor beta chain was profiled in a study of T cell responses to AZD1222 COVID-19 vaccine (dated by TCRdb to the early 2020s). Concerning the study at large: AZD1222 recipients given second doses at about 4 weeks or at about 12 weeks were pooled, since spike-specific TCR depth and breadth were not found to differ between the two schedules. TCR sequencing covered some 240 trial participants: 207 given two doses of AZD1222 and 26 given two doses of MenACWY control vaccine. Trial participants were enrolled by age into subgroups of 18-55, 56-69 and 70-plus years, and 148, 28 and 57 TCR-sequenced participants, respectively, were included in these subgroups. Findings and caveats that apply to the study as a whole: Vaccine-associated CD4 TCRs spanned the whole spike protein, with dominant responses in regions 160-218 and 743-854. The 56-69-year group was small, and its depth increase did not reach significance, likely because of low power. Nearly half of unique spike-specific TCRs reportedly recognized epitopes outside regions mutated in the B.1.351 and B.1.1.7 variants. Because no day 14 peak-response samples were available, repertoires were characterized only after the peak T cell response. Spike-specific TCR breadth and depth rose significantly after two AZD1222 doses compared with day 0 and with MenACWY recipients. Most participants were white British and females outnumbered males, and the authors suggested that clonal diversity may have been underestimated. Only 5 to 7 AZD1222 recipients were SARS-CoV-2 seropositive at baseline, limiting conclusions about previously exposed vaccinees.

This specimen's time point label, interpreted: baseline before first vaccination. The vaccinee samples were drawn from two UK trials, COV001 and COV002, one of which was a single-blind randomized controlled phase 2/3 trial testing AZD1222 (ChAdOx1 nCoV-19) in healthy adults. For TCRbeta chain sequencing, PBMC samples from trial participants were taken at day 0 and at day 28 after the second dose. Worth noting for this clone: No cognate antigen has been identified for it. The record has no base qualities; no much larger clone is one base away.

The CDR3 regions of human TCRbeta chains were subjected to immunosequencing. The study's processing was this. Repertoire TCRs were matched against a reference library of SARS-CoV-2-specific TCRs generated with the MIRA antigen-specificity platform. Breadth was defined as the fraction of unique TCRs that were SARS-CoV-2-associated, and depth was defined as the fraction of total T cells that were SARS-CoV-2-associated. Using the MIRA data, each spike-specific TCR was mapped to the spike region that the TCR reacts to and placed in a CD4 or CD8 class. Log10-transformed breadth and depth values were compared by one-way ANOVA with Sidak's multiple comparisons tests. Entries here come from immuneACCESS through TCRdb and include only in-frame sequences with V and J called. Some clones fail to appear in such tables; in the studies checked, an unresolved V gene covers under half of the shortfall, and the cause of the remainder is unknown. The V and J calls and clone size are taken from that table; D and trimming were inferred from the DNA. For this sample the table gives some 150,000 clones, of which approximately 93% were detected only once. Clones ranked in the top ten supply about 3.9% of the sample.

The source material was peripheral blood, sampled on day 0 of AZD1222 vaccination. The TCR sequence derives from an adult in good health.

The DNA reads TGTGCCAGCAGTCCCGGGACAGATTATAATTCACCCCTCCACTTT. The encoded protein is CASSPGTDYNSPLHF. This chain is built from TRBV27 and TRBJ1-6, and 7 bases in between align with TRBD1. Trimming accounts for 5 bases at V and 4 bases at J, while the number of junction bases matched to no gene is 5. Reading the germline V gene (reference sequence) gives CDR1 MNHEY and CDR2 SMNVEV. Reading from cysteine to phenylalanine, the CDR3 counts 15 amino acids. Only the CDR3 portion is preserved as DNA: 45 bases, with reading frame beginning at the first base.